Listed below are T cell receptor beta chains from one sample, sequenced in a study of shared clonotypes between healthy human individuals. Profiling relied on immunoSEQ multiplex PCR, and the TCRdb table lists in-frame clones only, not all of them. The table includes about 710,000 clones, about three quarters detected once. Source material: memory CD4+ T cells sorted from blood. Receptors were obtained from a woman in her twenties or thirties in good health. Each CDR3 is given with its conserved first and last residue. D genes are given only for firm matches. Clone size is shown for a subset of rows, as once, few, many or a class of expanded clone.

d_call	clone_size	v_call	cdr3_aa
TRBD1	-	TRBV19	CASSGWGQGNYEQYF
-	-	TRBV5-6	CASSFNYMNTEAFF
-	-	TRBV6-1	CASSDPGEGNTIYF
-	-	TRBV7-7	CASSLDGGTTYNEQFF
TRBD2	-	TRBV7-9	CASSSRLALDTQYF
-	-	TRBV6-5	CASRMEGGNTEAFF
TRBD1	few	TRBV28	CASRPPGQGFGYTF
-	few	TRBV19	CASRVGRGKETQYF
-	once	TRBV7-6	CASSPTGLSIEQYF
TRBD1	few	TRBV28	CASSFEGSTGDNYGYTF
-	-	TRBV11-2	CASSLVVQTSNTGELFF
TRBD1	-	TRBV5-1	CASSHGQGAQEAFF
-	-	TRBV19	CASKKSHRTDEQFF
TRBD1	-	TRBV14	CASSQVLGQGAQLFF
-	-	TRBV2	CARGAARKNEQFF
-	once	TRBV11-2	CASSLGAFDSDTQYF
TRBD2	once	TRBV5-4	CASSFPLAENNEQFF
-	-	TRBV10-3	CAIRQGEIQPQHF
-	-	TRBV18	CASSPNGVEQYF
-	-	TRBV28	CASSGNRAGEQYF